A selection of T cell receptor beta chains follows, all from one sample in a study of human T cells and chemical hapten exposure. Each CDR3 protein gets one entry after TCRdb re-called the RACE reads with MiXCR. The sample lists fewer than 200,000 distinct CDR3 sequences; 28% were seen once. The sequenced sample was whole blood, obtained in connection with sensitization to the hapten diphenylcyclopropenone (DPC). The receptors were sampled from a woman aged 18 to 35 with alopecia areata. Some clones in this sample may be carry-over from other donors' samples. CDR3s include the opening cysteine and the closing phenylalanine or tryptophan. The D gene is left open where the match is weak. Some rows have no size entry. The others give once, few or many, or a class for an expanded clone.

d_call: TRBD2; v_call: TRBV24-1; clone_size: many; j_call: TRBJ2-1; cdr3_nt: TGTGCCACCAGCTTCACGACTAGCGGGAGAGATGAGCAGTTCTTC; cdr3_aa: CATSFTTSGRDEQFF
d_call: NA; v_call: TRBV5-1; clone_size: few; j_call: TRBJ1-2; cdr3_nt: TGCGCCAGCAGCGTCAAAACTTCCGGGACCTCAAACTATGGCTACACCTTC; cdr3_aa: CASSVKTSGTSNYGYTF
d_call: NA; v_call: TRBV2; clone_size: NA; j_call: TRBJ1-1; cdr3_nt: TGTGCCAGCAGTGCGGGGGGGATTCGCGCTTTCTTT; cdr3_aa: CASSAGGIRAFF
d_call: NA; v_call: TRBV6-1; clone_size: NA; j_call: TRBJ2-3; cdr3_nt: TGTGCCAGCAGTGATTGGAGTGGTGGGGGCGGAGATACGCAGTATTTT; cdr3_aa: CASSDWSGGGGDTQYF
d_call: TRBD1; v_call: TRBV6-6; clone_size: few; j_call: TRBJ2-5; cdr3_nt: TGTGCCAGCAGCCCGGGACAGGGAAAGGGAGAGACCCAGTACTTC; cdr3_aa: CASSPGQGKGETQYF
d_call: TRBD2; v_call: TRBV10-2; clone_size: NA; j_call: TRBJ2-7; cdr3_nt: TGCGCCAGCACCCTAGCGGGAGCCTACGAGCAGTACTTC; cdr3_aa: CASTLAGAYEQYF
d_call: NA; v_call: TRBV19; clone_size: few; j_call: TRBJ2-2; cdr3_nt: TGTGCCAGTAGTACCGGATACACCGGGGAGCTGTTTTTT; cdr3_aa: CASSTGYTGELFF
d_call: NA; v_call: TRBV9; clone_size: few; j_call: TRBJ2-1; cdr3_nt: TGTGCCAGCAGCGTAGATGGGTGGCAGGGAGCCTACAATGAGCAGTTCTTC; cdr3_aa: CASSVDGWQGAYNEQFF
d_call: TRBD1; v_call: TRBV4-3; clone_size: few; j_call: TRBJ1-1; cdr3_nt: TGCGCCAGCAGCCAAGACACCGGGACAGGGGGCTACAGGAACACTGAAGCTTTCTTT; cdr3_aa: CASSQDTGTGGYRNTEAFF
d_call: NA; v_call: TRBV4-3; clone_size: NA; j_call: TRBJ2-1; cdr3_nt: TGCGCCAGCAGCCCACAAGGGACGCCACCCTACAATGAGCAGTTCTTC; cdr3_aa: CASSPQGTPPYNEQFF
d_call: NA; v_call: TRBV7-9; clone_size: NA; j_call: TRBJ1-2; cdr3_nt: TGTGCCAGCAGCCCCGCCGGGTGGCCCGACTATGGCTACACCTTC; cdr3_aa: CASSPAGWPDYGYTF
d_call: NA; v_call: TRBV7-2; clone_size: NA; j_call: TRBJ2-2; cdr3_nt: TGTGCCAGCAGCCGGGACTTTTCCTCCACCGGGGAGCTGTTTTTT; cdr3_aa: CASSRDFSSTGELFF
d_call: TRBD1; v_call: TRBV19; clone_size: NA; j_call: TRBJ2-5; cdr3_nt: TGTGCCAGTAGTCCCGGACAGGTCCAAGAGACCCAGTACTTC; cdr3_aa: CASSPGQVQETQYF
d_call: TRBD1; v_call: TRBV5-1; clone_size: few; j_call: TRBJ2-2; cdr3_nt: TGCGCCAGCAGACGGACAGGGTTGGTCGGGGAGCTGTTTTTT; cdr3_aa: CASRRTGLVGELFF
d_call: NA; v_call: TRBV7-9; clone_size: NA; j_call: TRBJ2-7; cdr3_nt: TGTGCCAGCAGCTACACCCTGGGCGAGCAGCACTTC; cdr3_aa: CASSYTLGEQHF
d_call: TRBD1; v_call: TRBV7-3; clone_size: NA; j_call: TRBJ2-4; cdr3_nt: TGTGCCAGCAGCTTCCTAAGACGGGACAGCCCCATGCGGAACATTCAGTACTTC; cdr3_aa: CASSFLRRDSPMRNIQYF
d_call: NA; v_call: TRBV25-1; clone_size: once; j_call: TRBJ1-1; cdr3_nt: TGTGCCAGCAGTGTCAGGGGAAACACTGAAGCTTTCTTT; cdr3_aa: CASSVRGNTEAFF
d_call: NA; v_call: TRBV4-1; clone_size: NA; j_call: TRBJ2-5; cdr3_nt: TGCGCCAGCAGCCAAGTTGCGGACCAAGAGACCCAGTACTTC; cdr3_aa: CASSQVADQETQYF
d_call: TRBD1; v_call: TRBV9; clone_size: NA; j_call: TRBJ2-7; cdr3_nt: TGTGCCAGCAGTGAGGGGGCTTTTACGGACGAGCAGTACTTC; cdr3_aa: CASSEGAFTDEQYF
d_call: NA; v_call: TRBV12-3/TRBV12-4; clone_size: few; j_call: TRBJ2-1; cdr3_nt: TGTGCCAGCAGTTTCTTGGAGGTCAGTGAGCAGTTCTTC; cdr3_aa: CASSFLEVSEQFF
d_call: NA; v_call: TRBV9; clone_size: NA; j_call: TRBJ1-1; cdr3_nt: TGTGCCAGCAGCGTAGATGTGCGTTCGAACACTGAAGCTTTCTTT; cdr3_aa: CASSVDVRSNTEAFF
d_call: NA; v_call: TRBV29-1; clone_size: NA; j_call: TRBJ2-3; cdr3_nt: TGCAGCGTTGGGGACGGAGTTGGAGATACGCAGTATTTT; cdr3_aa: CSVGDGVGDTQYF
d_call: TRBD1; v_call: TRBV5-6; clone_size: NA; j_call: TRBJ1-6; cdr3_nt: TGTGCCAGCAGCCGCGGGACAGGCAATTCACCCCTCCACTTT; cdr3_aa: CASSRGTGNSPLHF
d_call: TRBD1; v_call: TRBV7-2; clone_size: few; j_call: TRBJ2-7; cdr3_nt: TGTGCCAGCAGGCCCGGGACAGGAACCTACGAGCAGTACTTC; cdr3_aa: CASRPGTGTYEQYF
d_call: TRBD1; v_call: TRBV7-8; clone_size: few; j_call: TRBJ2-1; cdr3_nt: TGTGCCAGCAGCCGAGGAAGTGGGACAGGGAAGTTTTTCAATGAGCAGTTCTTC; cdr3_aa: CASSRGSGTGKFFNEQFF
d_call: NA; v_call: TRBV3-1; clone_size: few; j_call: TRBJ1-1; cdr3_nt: TGTGCCAGCAGCCAAGAAGGGAACACTGAAGCTTTCTTT; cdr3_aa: CASSQEGNTEAFF
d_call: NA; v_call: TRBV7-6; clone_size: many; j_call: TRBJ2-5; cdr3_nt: TGTGCCAGCAGCCAAGAGGCTGGGGAGACCCAGTACTTC; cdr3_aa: CASSQEAGETQYF
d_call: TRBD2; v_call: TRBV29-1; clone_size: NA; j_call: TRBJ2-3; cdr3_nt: TGCAGCGTTGTAGTCGGGGGGGTCGCGCAGTATTTT; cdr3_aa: CSVVVGGVAQYF
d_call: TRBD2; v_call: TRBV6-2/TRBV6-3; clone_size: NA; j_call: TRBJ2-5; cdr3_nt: TGTGCCAGCAGTTTGATAGCGGGGGGGCTTGGAGAGACCCAGTACTTC; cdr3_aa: CASSLIAGGLGETQYF
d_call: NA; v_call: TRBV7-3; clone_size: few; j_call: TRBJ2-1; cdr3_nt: TGTGCCAGCAGCTTGGGTGACATAACGAATGAGCAGTTCTTC; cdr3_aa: CASSLGDITNEQFF
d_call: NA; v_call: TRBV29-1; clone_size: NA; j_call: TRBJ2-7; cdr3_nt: TGCAGCTTCAAAGGGGGGCCCTACGAGCAGTACTTC; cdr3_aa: CSFKGGPYEQYF
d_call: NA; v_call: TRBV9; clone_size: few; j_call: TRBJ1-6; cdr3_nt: TGTGCCAGCAGCGCGAGCTCCTATAATTCACCCCTCCACTTT; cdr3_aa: CASSASSYNSPLHF
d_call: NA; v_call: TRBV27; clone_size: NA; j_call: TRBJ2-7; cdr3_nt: TGTGCCAGCAGTTTACAGGGACGGTGGGCAATCTACGAGCAGTACTTC; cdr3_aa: CASSLQGRWAIYEQYF
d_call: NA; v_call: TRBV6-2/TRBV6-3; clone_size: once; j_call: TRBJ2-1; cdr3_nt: TGTGCCAGCAGTTACTCGAAATCCGGGGAGCAGTTCTTC; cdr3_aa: CASSYSKSGEQFF
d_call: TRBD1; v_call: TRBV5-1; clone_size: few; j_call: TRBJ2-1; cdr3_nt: TGCGCCAGCGCGACCCAGGGGGCTAGCAATGAGCAGTTCTTC; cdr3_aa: CASATQGASNEQFF
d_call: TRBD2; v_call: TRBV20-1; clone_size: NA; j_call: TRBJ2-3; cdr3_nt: TGCAGTGCTGGGAAGCGGGGAAGCACAGATACGCAGTATTTT; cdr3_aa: CSAGKRGSTDTQYF
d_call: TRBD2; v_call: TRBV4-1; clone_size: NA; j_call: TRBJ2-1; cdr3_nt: TGCGCCAGCAGGGGACTAGCGGGAACCAATGAGCAGTTCTTC; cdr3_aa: CASRGLAGTNEQFF
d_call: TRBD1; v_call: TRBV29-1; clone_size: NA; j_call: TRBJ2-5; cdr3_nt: TGCAGCGTTGAATGGGTGGCGGCGACAGGGGGGGAGACCCAGTACTTC; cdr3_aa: CSVEWVAATGGETQYF
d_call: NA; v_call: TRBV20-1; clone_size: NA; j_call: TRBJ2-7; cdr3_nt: TGCAGTGCTAGAGACTCGCGGGGCTACGAGCAGTACTTC; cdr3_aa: CSARDSRGYEQYF
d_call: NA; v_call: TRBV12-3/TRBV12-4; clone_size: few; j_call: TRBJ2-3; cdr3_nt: TGTGCCAGCAGTTTATTGGGAAGCACAGATACGCAGTATTTT; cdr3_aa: CASSLLGSTDTQYF